This record concerns one T cell receptor (beta chain) sequence. The target antigen is unknown. This entry comes from a study of memory CD4+ T cells and cytomegalovirus serostatus. Broader study findings: Of about 150 reported CMV TCRbeta sequences, 55 to 80 were found in memory CD4+ repertoires.

Sequencing used immunoSEQ multiplex PCR; TCRdb keeps in-frame clones, though not all of them. The profile shows tens of thousands of clones, over 65% of them singletons. Single viable CD3+CD4+CD8-CD45RO+ cells were sorted as the memory CD4+ T cells. Donors' CMV status reflects serum IgG against pp150, pp28, p38, p52. Positive selection with CD4 microbeads enriched total CD4+ T cells. CDR1 and CDR2 from the germline V gene are SGHRS and YFSETQ. This CDR3 is built from 13 residues. The ends were cut back, 8 bases at V and 0 bases at J, with 11 bases in the middle. The sequence came from an adult in good health and CMV-seropositive. This chain uses TRBV5-1 with TRBJ1-1, with D perhaps matching TRBD1 (5 bases). The sequencing sample was made of memory CD4+ T cells from blood. CDR3 amino acids: CASTRAMNTEAFF. CDR3 bases: TGCGCCAGTACCAGGGCTATGAACACTGAAGCTTTCTTT.